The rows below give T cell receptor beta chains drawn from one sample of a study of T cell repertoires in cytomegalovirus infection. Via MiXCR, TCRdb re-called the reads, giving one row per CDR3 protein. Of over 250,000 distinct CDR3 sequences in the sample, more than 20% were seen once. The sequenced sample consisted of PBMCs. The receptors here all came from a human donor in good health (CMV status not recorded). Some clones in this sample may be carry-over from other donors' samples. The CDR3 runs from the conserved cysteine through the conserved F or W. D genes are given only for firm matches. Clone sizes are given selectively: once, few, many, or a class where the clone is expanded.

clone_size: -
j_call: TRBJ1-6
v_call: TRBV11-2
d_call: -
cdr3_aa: CASSRAGNNSPLHF
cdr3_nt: TGTGCCAGCAGCCGGGCGGGGAATAATTCACCCCTCCACTTT

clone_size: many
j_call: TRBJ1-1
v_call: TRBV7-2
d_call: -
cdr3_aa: CASSSTPEVGTEAFF
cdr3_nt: TGTGCCAGCAGCTCAACTCCAGAGGTGGGCACTGAAGCTTTCTTT

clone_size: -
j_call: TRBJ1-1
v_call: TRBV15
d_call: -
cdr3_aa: CATSRDPGASTEAFF
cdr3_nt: TGTGCCACCAGCAGAGACCCGGGGGCGAGCACTGAAGCTTTCTTT

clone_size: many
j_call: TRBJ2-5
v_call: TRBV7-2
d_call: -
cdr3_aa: CASSLQRLETQYF
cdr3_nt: TGTGCCAGCAGCTTACAGCGGTTGGAGACCCAGTACTTC

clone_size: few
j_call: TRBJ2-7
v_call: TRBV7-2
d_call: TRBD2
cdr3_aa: CASSLVPSGEMEQYF
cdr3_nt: TGTGCCAGCAGCTTAGTGCCTAGCGGGGAGATGGAGCAGTACTTC

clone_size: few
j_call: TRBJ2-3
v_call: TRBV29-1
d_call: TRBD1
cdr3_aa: CSVGQGTDTQYF
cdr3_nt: TGCAGCGTGGGACAGGGGACAGATACGCAGTATTTT

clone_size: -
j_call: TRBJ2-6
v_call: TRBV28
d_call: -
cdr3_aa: CASSPHRSGANVLTF
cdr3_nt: TGTGCCAGCAGTCCACACCGCTCTGGGGCCAACGTCCTGACTTTC

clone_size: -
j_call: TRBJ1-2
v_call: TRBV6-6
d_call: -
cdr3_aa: CASMVPGADGYTF
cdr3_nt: TGTGCCAGCATGGTTCCGGGGGCAGATGGCTACACCTTC

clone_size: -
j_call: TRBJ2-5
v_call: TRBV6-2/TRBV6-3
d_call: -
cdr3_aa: CASSPTWETQYF
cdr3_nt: TGTGCCAGCAGCCCGACTTGGGAGACCCAGTACTTC

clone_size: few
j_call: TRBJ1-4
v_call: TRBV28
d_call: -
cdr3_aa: CASRREWGAPTNEKLFF
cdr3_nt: TGTGCCAGCAGAAGAGAGTGGGGGGCCCCAACTAATGAAAAACTGTTTTTT